The 28 T cell receptor beta chains in this list originate from one sample, sequenced in a study of beta chain features in type 1 diabetes. cDNA synthesis used the whole RNA isolate, giving expressed TCRB sequences. Clones were sequenced by immunoSEQ multiplex PCR, and TCRdb holds only the in-frame ones, with some missing. Of several thousand clones detected, 70% to 75% appear once; the ten largest clones hold roughly 2.1%. Sequencing input: Tregs from blood. The origin of the receptors is a man aged 18 to 29 in good health.

The table lists this clone with a few counts. The J gene is TRBJ1-6, the V gene TRBV9; TRBD1 might be the D (6 bases). Germline CDR1 and CDR2: SGDLS and YYNGEE. The CDR3 length is 14 residues. Trimming took off 3 bases at V and 4 bases at J, with 8 bases between the two ends. The CDR3 region has the DNA TGTGCCAGCAGCGGGGGACATTATAATTCACCCCTCCACTTT. It specifies CASSGGHYNSPLHF. The entire variable domain, with the rest obtained from reference TRBV9 and TRBJ1-6, is as follows: DSGVTQTPKHLITATGQRVTLRCSPRSGDLSVYWYQQSLDQGLQFLIQYYNGEERAKGNILERFSAQQFPDLHSELNLSSLELGDSALYFCASSGGHYNSPLHFGNGTRLTVT.

Only a few counts were recorded for this clone. The chain's CDR3 is CASSPSRDNEQFF. In DNA form, the CDR3 reads TGTGCCAGCTCACCTAGCCGGGACAATGAGCAGTTCTTC. This chain links TRBV18 with TRBJ2-1; no clear D. Trimming pared 3 bases from V and 5 bases from J, leaving 8 bases between. The length of the CDR3 is 13 residues. The V gene's germline CDR1 is KGHSH and CDR2 LQKENI.

V is TRBV4-3 and J is TRBJ1-1; the D gene is possibly TRBD1 (5 bases). V lost 0 bases, J lost 4 bases, and 12 bases lay in between. Germline CDR1 is LGHNA and CDR2 is YSLEER. The CDR3 has 15 amino acids. The DNA of the CDR3 is TGCGCCAGCAGCCAAGATTGGCAGGGCTTCACTGAAGCTTTCTTT. This translates into CASSQDWQGFTEAFF.

The chain uses TRBV5-4 and TRBJ1-6; TRBD1 matches 7 bases. V lost 0 bases to trimming and J lost 5 bases; unmatched junction nucleotides: 5. The CDR3 spans 16 residues. From germline, CDR1 is SGHNT and CDR2 YYREEE (reference sequence). The CDR3 is CASSLGPDRDNSPLHF. CDR3 coding DNA: TGTGCCAGCAGCTTGGGGCCAGACAGGGATAATTCACCCCTCCACTTT.

This clone was picked up a small number of times. The chain links TRBV7-2 to TRBJ2-7, with 8 positions matching TRBD2. The CDR3 is 15 amino acids. V trimming: 1 base; J trimming: 4 bases; junction bases outside the gene matches: 6. Germline-derived CDR1 and CDR2 are SGHTA and FQGNSA. The CDR3 spells CASSLVIAGTYEQYF. CDR3 DNA sequence: TGTGCCAGCAGCTTAGTGATAGCGGGGACTTACGAGCAGTACTTC. The full variable domain, its missing parts supplied by reference TRBV7-2 and TRBJ2-7, is GAGVSQSPSNKVTEKGKDVELRCDPISGHTALYWYRQSLGQGLEFLIYFQGNSAPDKSGLPSDRFSAERTGGSVSTLTIQRTQQEDSAVYLCASSLVIAGTYEQYFGPGTRLTVT.

This chain uses TRBV2 with TRBJ2-1, with 14 bases matching TRBD2. The V gene's germline CDR1 is SNHLY and CDR2 FYNNEI. The length of the CDR3 is 14 residues. V gave up 7 bases and J gave up 6 bases; unmatched junction bases: 2. The CDR3 loop reads CASTGLAGGNEQFF. The CDR3 coding sequence is TGTGCCAGCACCGGACTAGCGGGGGGCAATGAGCAGTTCTTC. The full variable domain, with the rest looked up from reference TRBV2 and TRBJ2-1, is EPEVTQTPSHQVTQMGQEVILRCVPISNHLYFYWYRQILGQKVEFLVSFYNNEISEKSEIFDDQFSVERPDGSNFTLKIRSTKLEDSAMYFCASTGLAGGNEQFFGPGTRLTVL.

This clone was seen more than once but under ten times. This chain links TRBV7-9 with TRBJ1-2; 9 bases map to TRBD1. The V gene's germline CDR1 is SEHNR and CDR2 FQNEAQ (reference sequence). The CDR3 loop spans 16 amino acids. After removal of 0 bases from V and 7 bases from J, the junction contained 9 bases not matched to a gene. The CDR3 protein is CASSLASGQGIRGYTF. The DNA for the CDR3 is TGTGCCAGCAGCTTAGCGTCGGGACAGGGTATTCGTGGCTACACCTTC.

The chain combines TRBV5-1 with TRBJ2-7, with 9 bases fitting TRBD2. V trimming: 3 bases; J trimming: 0 bases; junction bases outside the gene matches: 4. The CDR3 length is 15 residues. The germline V gene has CDR1 SGHRS and CDR2 YFSETQ. The CDR3, as DNA: TGCGCCAGCAGCTACATAGCGGGGGCCTCCTACGAGCAGTACTTC. Translated, it gives CASSYIAGASYEQYF.

The chain has TRBV28 and TRBJ2-3, with D perhaps matching TRBD1 (5 bases). With 2 bases removed from V and 5 bases from J, the gap between germline ends came to 11 bases. Germline lookup yields CDR1 MDHEN and CDR2 SYDVKM. This CDR3 contains 14 residues. CDR3: CASSLIGAVDTQYF. The CDR3, as DNA: TGTGCCAGCAGTTTAATAGGGGCGGTAGATACGCAGTATTTT.

V usage is TRBV30 and J usage is TRBJ1-1; no clear D gene. Trimming cost V 4 bases and J 0 bases, with 12 bases left between them. CDR1 is GTSNPN and CDR2 is SVGIG in the germline V gene (reference sequence). The CDR3 has 14 residues. DNA for the CDR3: TGTGCCTGGAAACAGAAACTCATGAACACTGAAGCTTTCTTT. Translating gives CAWKQKLMNTEAFF.

The rearrangement uses TRBV10-3 and TRBJ2-1, with 9 bases lining up with TRBD2. V lost 9 bases, J lost 12 bases, and 15 bases stayed unmatched. Per germline, CDR1 ENHRY and CDR2 SYGVKD. The CDR3 extends over 14 amino acids. The CDR3 region is CAIGPAGGSNRQFF. CDR3 coding DNA: TGTGCCATTGGACCAGCGGGGGGTTCTAATAGGCAGTTCTTC.

This chain joins TRBV7-9 and TRBJ2-1; D is unresolved. CDR3 length: 15 amino acids. V shed 6 bases and J shed 6 bases, with 18 bases lying between them. Germline-derived CDR1 and CDR2 are SEHNR and FQNEAQ (reference sequence). CDR3 coding DNA: TGTGCCAGCAGACCACCCGGGTCTAACTTCAATGAGCAGTTCTTC. The encoded protein is CASRPPGSNFNEQFF.

The chain carries TRBV7-3 and TRBJ2-7, with 10 bases aligning to TRBD1. The CDR3 is 16 amino acids. J gave up 3 bases and V 0 bases, and 5 bases lay outside the gene matches. Germline V CDR1 and CDR2: SGHTA, FQGTGA. Here the CDR3 reads CASSLTGQGTVYEQYF. The CDR3 bases are TGTGCCAGCAGCTTAACGGGACAGGGGACCGTCTACGAGCAGTACTTC.

V usage is TRBV29-1 and J usage is TRBJ2-5, with 8 bases that match TRBD1. Germline loops: CDR1 SQVTM, CDR2 ANQGSEA. With 6 bases clipped from V and 4 bases from J, the junction kept 10 bases outside the gene matches. The CDR3 contains 14 residues. CDR3 residues: CSVWPGTGGETQYF. CDR3 bases: TGCAGCGTCTGGCCCGGGACAGGTGGAGAGACCCAGTACTTC.

The gene calls are TRBV7-2 and TRBJ2-7; 8 bases fit TRBD2. V gave up 5 bases and J gave up 2 bases; unmatched junction bases: 8. The length of the CDR3 is 15 residues. Germline V gene data show CDR1 as SGHTA and CDR2 as FQGNSA. The CDR3 region has the DNA TGTGCCAGCAGCGTTCACCCGGGACTAGCCTACGAGCAGTACTTC. It is translated as CASSVHPGLAYEQYF.

The rearrangement joins TRBV7-9 to TRBJ2-7; 10 bases align to TRBD1. V shed 8 bases and J 5 bases; nucleotides not matched to a gene: 9. CDR3 length: 14 amino acids. Germline V lookup: CDR1 SEHNR, CDR2 FQNEAQ (reference sequence). CDR3 in DNA: TGTGCCAGCGACAGGGGGCAAGTTGGGGACGAGCAGTACTTC. It is translated as CASDRGQVGDEQYF.

V is TRBV5-1 and J is TRBJ2-1; 7 bases fit TRBD1. The CDR3 runs to 14 residues. Looked up from germline, CDR1 is SGHRS and CDR2 is YFSETQ. V lost 6 bases, J lost 7 bases, and 10 bases stayed unmatched. The CDR3 DNA follows: TGCGCCAGCACCCAACCTGACAGGGCTAATGAGCAGTTCTTC. It is translated as CASTQPDRANEQFF.

This clone was seen a few times. The chain carries TRBV28 and TRBJ1-5, with TRBD1 as a possible D gene (6 bases). Germline CDR1 reads MDHEN; CDR2 reads SYDVKM. This CDR3 is 14 amino acids long. The germline V and J ends were trimmed by 1 base and 7 bases, with 11 bases remaining between them. The CDR3 spells CASSLFGGGQPQHF. CDR3 coding DNA: TGTGCCAGCAGTTTATTCGGGGGGGGCCAGCCCCAGCATTTT.

V is TRBV6-5 and J is TRBJ2-5, with 11 positions matching TRBD2. Germline-derived CDR1 and CDR2 are MNHEY and SVGAGI. V was clipped by 6 bases and J by 7 bases; unmatched bases: 10. The length of the CDR3 is 15 residues. CDR3 region: CASSPSGGHYGTQYF. The CDR3 DNA sequence: TGTGCCAGCAGCCCTAGCGGGGGGCACTATGGGACCCAGTACTTC.

V gene TRBV6-6 combines with J gene TRBJ1-5; 7 nucleotides match TRBD1. With V trimmed by 6 bases and J by 4 bases, 12 bases remained unmatched. This CDR3 is built from 16 residues. CDR1 is MNHNY, CDR2 SVGAGI, per germline (reference sequence). The DNA of the CDR3 is TGTGCCAGCAGCTACATGGACAGGACCATTAATCAGCCCCAGCATTTT. This gives the protein CASSYMDRTINQPQHF.

The CDR3 spells CARTGRPQHF. Written as DNA, the CDR3 is TGCGCCAGAACGGGGAGGCCCCAGCATTTT. The V gene is TRBV5-1, the J gene TRBJ1-5; the D is unclear. In germline, CDR1 is SGHRS, CDR2 YFSETQ. The CDR3 consists of 10 residues. V gave up 8 bases and J gave up 9 bases, with 9 bases separating them.

V and J are TRBV5-5 and TRBJ1-4; TRBD1 matches 9 bases. The CDR3 consists of 15 residues. Per germline, CDR1 SGHKS and CDR2 YYEKEE (reference sequence). Trimming at V came to 4 bases and at J to 6 bases, leaving 7 bases not matched to a gene. CDR3 bases: TGTGCCAGCAGCGACTCGACAGGGGGGTATGAAAAACTGTTTTTT. Its translation: CASSDSTGGYEKLFF.

The chain is built from TRBV28 and TRBJ1-2, with unresolved D. Trimming shortened V by 6 bases and J by 1 base, and 18 bases separated the two germline ends. Per the germline V gene, CDR1 is MDHEN and CDR2 is SYDVKM. CDR3 size: 16 residues. The CDR3 sequence: CASRAVATNFNYGYTF. The CDR3 DNA is TGTGCCAGCAGGGCCGTGGCAACTAACTTTAACTATGGCTACACCTTC.

This chain connects TRBV7-3 to TRBJ2-5; 12 nucleotides match TRBD1. The CDR3 is made up of 17 amino acids. V trimming: 5 bases; J trimming: 3 bases; junction bases outside the gene matches: 10. Germline loops: CDR1 SGHTA, CDR2 FQGTGA. The CDR3 sequence: CASSLSGQGAVKETQYF. The CDR3 DNA reads as TGTGCCAGCAGCCTATCGGGACAGGGGGCGGTAAAAGAGACCCAGTACTTC.

The CDR3 DNA reads TGTGCCAGTAGTATTCCCGGGACTGCGAGGTCGTCCCAGCATTTT. Translating gives CASSIPGTARSSQHF. The chain is built from TRBV19 and TRBJ1-5; D might be TRBD1 (5 bases). The germline gives CDR1 LNHDA, CDR2 SQIVND (reference sequence). V lost 3 bases and J lost 11, with 20 bases in between. The CDR3 is 15 amino acids.

The rearrangement joins TRBV5-1 to TRBJ2-1; 8 nucleotides agree with TRBD1. The CDR3 is made up of 15 amino acids. CDR1 and CDR2 from the germline V gene are SGHRS and YFSETQ. V dropped 4 bases and J dropped 5; count of bases not matched to a gene: 8. Here the CDR3 reads CASSSQGAIDNEQFF. CDR3 DNA: TGCGCCAGCAGCAGCCAGGGGGCTATCGACAATGAGCAGTTCTTC.

The chain has TRBV19 and TRBJ1-4, with D perhaps TRBD1 (6 bases). V lost 5 bases to trimming and J lost 14 bases, with 18 bases between them. The CDR3 loop spans 13 amino acids. In germline, CDR1 is LNHDA, CDR2 SQIVND (reference sequence). CDR3 loop: CASSFGQSIKLFF. CDR3 coding DNA: TGTGCCAGTAGTTTTGGACAGAGTATAAAGCTGTTTTTT. Full variable domain (missing parts from reference TRBV19 and TRBJ1-4): DGGITQSPKYLFRKEGQNVTLSCEQNLNHDAMYWYRQDPGQGLRLIYYSQIVNDFQKGDIAEGYSVSREKKESFPLTVTSAQKNPTAFYLCASSFGQSIKLFFGSGTQLSVL.

This rearrangement joins TRBV30 to TRBJ2-7; TRBD1 matches at 8 bases. This CDR3 has 12 amino acids. Trimming removed 3 bases from V and 6 bases from J; junction bases left unmatched: 4. Germline V gene data show CDR1 as GTSNPN and CDR2 as SVGIG (reference sequence). CDR3 sequence: CAWRRQGPEQYF. CDR3 in DNA: TGTGCCTGGAGACGACAGGGGCCCGAGCAGTACTTC.